This TCR beta chain was identified in a study of blood T cell repertoires in COVID-19. Study summary: Spain, Italy and the United States supplied samples that represented acute and convalescent COVID-19. T cells, B-cell-depleted T cells, or PBMCs supplied cDNA or gDNA.

Original analysis: For nucleated cells, counts were estimated from reference gene primer amplification. Clones were read by immunoSEQ multiplex PCR, and TCRdb kept only the in-frame ones, dropping some. The V and J calls and the clone size are those of that table, but D and trimming were determined from the DNA. The sample contains more than 300,000 clones, about 84% of which appear only once. The sequenced material came from peripheral blood. This clonotype was obtained from a woman between 50 and 59 years old with acute or convalescent COVID-19.

The CDR3 DNA follows: TGTGCCAGCAGCTTCGTCACAGATAACACTGAAGCTTTCTTT. It translates to CASSFVTDNTEAFF. V gene TRBV5-6 combines with J gene TRBJ1-1, with no clear D. Germline CDR1 reads SGHDT; CDR2 reads YYEEEE. The CDR3 is 14 amino acids. The V and J ends lost 2 bases and 2 bases respectively, with 10 bases between them.